A selection of T cell receptor beta chains follows, all from one sample in a study of T cell repertoires in cytomegalovirus infection. For these receptors, no antigen is known. MiXCR was run by TCRdb on the reads, yielding one entry per CDR3 protein. The sample shows some 220,000 distinct CDR3 sequences, less than 50% of them seen only once. Source: CD8+ T cells from cultured PBMCs, taken from culture after CMV antigen stimulation. These receptors were taken from a human donor in good health (CMV status not recorded). Some clones in this sample may be carry-over from other donors' samples. Both conserved end residues are part of each CDR3. Fields, in order: J gene, D gene, clone size, V gene, CDR3 DNA, CDR3 protein. The D gene is left open where the match is weak. For some rows the clone size is stated as once, few or many, or as a class when expanded; others skip it.

j_call: TRBJ2-2
d_call: TRBD2
clone_size: -
v_call: TRBV4-1
cdr3_nt: TGCGCCAGCAGCCGCACACTAGCGGGAGGGCCCCCCACCGGGGAGCTGTTTTTT
cdr3_aa: CASSRTLAGGPPTGELFF

j_call: TRBJ2-5
d_call: TRBD2
clone_size: -
v_call: TRBV7-8
cdr3_nt: TGTGCCAGCAGCCCTCCGGGACTAGCGGGGCTAGAGACCCAGTACTTC
cdr3_aa: CASSPPGLAGLETQYF

j_call: TRBJ2-5
d_call: -
clone_size: few
v_call: TRBV20-1
cdr3_nt: TGCAGTGCTAGAGATGGCGTATCGCCGAAAGAGACCCAGTACTTC
cdr3_aa: CSARDGVSPKETQYF

j_call: TRBJ2-2
d_call: -
clone_size: -
v_call: TRBV15
cdr3_nt: TGTGCCACCAGCGGGTGGAGGGGCACCGGGGAGCTGTTTTTT
cdr3_aa: CATSGWRGTGELFF

j_call: TRBJ2-1
d_call: TRBD2
clone_size: few
v_call: TRBV7-6
cdr3_nt: TGTGCCAGCAGCTTATCTAGCGGGAGCCCCCTCTTCAACAATGAGCAGTTCTTC
cdr3_aa: CASSLSSGSPLFNNEQFF

j_call: TRBJ2-3
d_call: -
clone_size: once
v_call: TRBV6-6
cdr3_nt: TGTGCCAGCAGCCGCAAAGTGGGGGCCCGGCACACAGATACGCAGTATTTT
cdr3_aa: CASSRKVGARHTDTQYF

j_call: TRBJ1-4
d_call: -
clone_size: few
v_call: TRBV10-3
cdr3_nt: TGTGCCAGCGAAAAACTGTTTTTT
cdr3_aa: CASEKLFF

j_call: TRBJ2-5
d_call: -
clone_size: once
v_call: TRBV12-3/TRBV12-4
cdr3_nt: TGTGCCAGCAGTTACTTGACGGGAGAAGAGACCCAGTACTTC
cdr3_aa: CASSYLTGEETQYF

j_call: TRBJ2-1
d_call: -
clone_size: -
v_call: TRBV6-4
cdr3_nt: TGTGCCAGCAGTGACTCGACTAGAACCAACAATGAGCAGTTCTTC
cdr3_aa: CASSDSTRTNNEQFF

j_call: TRBJ2-7
d_call: TRBD1
clone_size: -
v_call: TRBV12-3/TRBV12-4
cdr3_nt: TGTGCCACCGGACAGGGCTACGAGCAGTACTTC
cdr3_aa: CATGQGYEQYF

j_call: TRBJ2-3
d_call: -
clone_size: -
v_call: TRBV5-4
cdr3_nt: TGTGCCAGCAGCTCGACACAAAGCACAGATACGCAGTATTTT
cdr3_aa: CASSSTQSTDTQYF

j_call: TRBJ2-2
d_call: -
clone_size: -
v_call: TRBV6-1
cdr3_nt: TGTGCCAGCAGTGAAGCAGTGGGGGGGCTCAACACCGGGGAGCTGTTTTTT
cdr3_aa: CASSEAVGGLNTGELFF

j_call: TRBJ2-2
d_call: -
clone_size: -
v_call: TRBV27
cdr3_nt: TGTGCCAGCACTGCGAACACCGGGGAGCTGTTTTTT
cdr3_aa: CASTANTGELFF

j_call: TRBJ2-5
d_call: -
clone_size: few
v_call: TRBV19
cdr3_nt: TGTGCCAGTAGTGCGGACAGCTATCAAGAGACCCAGTACTTC
cdr3_aa: CASSADSYQETQYF

j_call: TRBJ2-3
d_call: TRBD1
clone_size: -
v_call: TRBV5-3
cdr3_nt: TGTGCCAGAAGCACTGGACAGGGGGGAGCAGATACGCAGTATTTT
cdr3_aa: CARSTGQGGADTQYF

j_call: TRBJ1-1
d_call: -
clone_size: large
v_call: TRBV6-2/TRBV6-3
cdr3_nt: TGTGCCAGCAGTTCCCCAGAACCGAACACTGAAGCTTTCTTT
cdr3_aa: CASSSPEPNTEAFF

j_call: TRBJ1-2
d_call: -
clone_size: few
v_call: TRBV25-1
cdr3_nt: TGTGCCAGCTGGGCTCCAAACTATGGCTACACCTTC
cdr3_aa: CASWAPNYGYTF

j_call: TRBJ2-2
d_call: -
clone_size: many
v_call: TRBV7-2
cdr3_nt: TGTGCCAGCAGCTTAGGGGCTACCGGTATAACCGGGGAGCTGTTTTTT
cdr3_aa: CASSLGATGITGELFF

j_call: TRBJ2-6
d_call: -
clone_size: -
v_call: TRBV4-1
cdr3_nt: TGTGCCAGCAGCCAAGACAGCTCTGGGGCCAACGTCCTGACTTTC
cdr3_aa: CASSQDSSGANVLTF

j_call: TRBJ2-1
d_call: TRBD1
clone_size: few
v_call: TRBV7-6
cdr3_nt: TGTGCCAGCAGCGGCAGTGGACAGGCCAGCTCCTACAATGAGCAGTTCTTC
cdr3_aa: CASSGSGQASSYNEQFF

j_call: TRBJ1-5
d_call: -
clone_size: -
v_call: TRBV28
cdr3_nt: TGTGCCAGCAGTTTTATAAGGGAGCGCAATCAGCCCCAGCATTTT
cdr3_aa: CASSFIRERNQPQHF

j_call: TRBJ1-2
d_call: TRBD1
clone_size: few
v_call: TRBV29-1
cdr3_nt: TGCAGCGTGGAACAGGGGCCCGTAAGCGTGGTAAATGGCTACACCTTC
cdr3_aa: CSVEQGPVSVVNGYTF

j_call: TRBJ1-5
d_call: -
clone_size: few
v_call: TRBV6-2/TRBV6-3
cdr3_nt: TGTGCCAGCAGTTACTCGGTACGGGCGGTGGAGCCCCAGCATTTT
cdr3_aa: CASSYSVRAVEPQHF

j_call: TRBJ2-7
d_call: TRBD1
clone_size: -
v_call: TRBV7-3
cdr3_nt: TGTGCCAGCACCCCCGGACAGGGAATGAGAGACGAGCAGTCCTTC
cdr3_aa: CASTPGQGMRDEQSF

j_call: TRBJ2-7
d_call: TRBD2
clone_size: few
v_call: TRBV4-1
cdr3_nt: TGCGCCAGCAGCCAAGGTTATAGCGGGGGATACTACGAGCAGTACTTC
cdr3_aa: CASSQGYSGGYYEQYF

j_call: TRBJ2-1
d_call: TRBD2
clone_size: -
v_call: TRBV11-2
cdr3_nt: TGTGCCAGCAGCCCCTGGACTAGCGGGAGCTACAATGAGCAGTTCTTC
cdr3_aa: CASSPWTSGSYNEQFF

j_call: TRBJ2-7
d_call: TRBD2
clone_size: -
v_call: TRBV19
cdr3_nt: TGTGCCAGTAGTATTGGCGCGGGAGCAGGAAGAGAGCAGTACTTC
cdr3_aa: CASSIGAGAGREQYF

j_call: TRBJ2-7
d_call: TRBD2
clone_size: -
v_call: TRBV28
cdr3_nt: TGTGCCAGCAGGCGACTAGCGGGAACGTCCTACGAGCAGTACTTC
cdr3_aa: CASRRLAGTSYEQYF

j_call: TRBJ2-7
d_call: TRBD2
clone_size: -
v_call: TRBV27
cdr3_nt: TGTGCCAGCAGTCCAAGTGCGGGGGACCGGGCAGACGAGCAGTACTTC
cdr3_aa: CASSPSAGDRADEQYF

j_call: TRBJ2-7
d_call: TRBD1
clone_size: few
v_call: TRBV20-1
cdr3_nt: TGCAGTGCCACCGGGACAGGCCACTACGAGCAGTACTTC
cdr3_aa: CSATGTGHYEQYF

j_call: TRBJ1-1
d_call: -
clone_size: -
v_call: TRBV12-3/TRBV12-4
cdr3_nt: TGTGCCAGCAGCCTAAGTCGAGGGGTGCCTGAAGCTTTCTTT
cdr3_aa: CASSLSRGVPEAFF

j_call: TRBJ2-6
d_call: -
clone_size: few
v_call: TRBV7-9
cdr3_nt: TGTGCCAGCAGCTTGTACAGCTCTGGGGCCAACGTCCTGACTTTC
cdr3_aa: CASSLYSSGANVLTF

j_call: TRBJ2-3
d_call: TRBD2
clone_size: few
v_call: TRBV7-3
cdr3_nt: TGTGCCAGCAGCTTAACCACCCCGACTAGCGGGAGGGAAGCAGATACGCAGTATTTT
cdr3_aa: CASSLTTPTSGREADTQYF